This TCR beta chain emerged from a study of T-cell memory formation after mild COVID-19. Study overall: Largely, the TCR clusters proved donor specific.

TCRdb re-analysed the 5' RACE reads in MiXCR, keeping a single row per CDR3 protein. The sample contains about 350,000 distinct CDR3 sequences, 20% to 25% of which appear only once. Germline V gene lookup returns CDR1 SGDLS and CDR2 YYNGEE. The CDR3 length is 19 residues. V was shortened by 6 bases and J by 0 bases, with 22 bases between the two germline ends. The rearrangement uses TRBV9 and TRBJ1-6; perhaps TRBD1 as D (6 bases). This clonotype was sampled from a man aged 18 to 29 who had mild COVID-19 (a few samples of this study predate the infection). Cell type and time point are not known. What was sequenced was PBMCs or a T cell subset sorted from them (not recorded which). CDR3 DNA sequence: TGTGCCAGCACCCTGGTTGGCAGGGGTCCCAGCTCCTATAATTCACCCCTCCACTTT. This translates into CASTLVGRGPSSYNSPLHF.